This record looks at one TCR beta chain sequence and its context. Its antigen remains unknown. This sample stems from a study of CD8+ T cells in alopecia areata. Study-wide findings and caveats: Across lesional scalp, and particularly alopecia totalis/universalis, clonality surpassed that of normal scalp.

As the sequencing template, cDNA was produced by extracting RNA and reverse transcribing it. Sequencing used immunoSEQ multiplex PCR; TCRdb keeps in-frame clones, though not all of them. The data show roughly 110,000 clones, less than 70% seen once. Specified treatment: oral pan-JAK inhibitor, 5-10 mg twice daily. The CDR3 sequence is 16 residues long. V was pared by 3 bases and J by 3 bases, with 14 bases between. Per the germline V gene, CDR1 is SGHTA and CDR2 is FQGNSA. The J gene is TRBJ2-2, the V gene TRBV7-2; D perhaps matches TRBD2 (6 bases). Sequenced here: CD4+ T cells sorted from blood, sampled at week 24, from a patient treated with tofacitinib. The origin of this receptor is a human donor with alopecia areata. The CDR3 protein is CASSFQLGGYTGELFF. The CDR3 nucleotides are TGTGCCAGCAGCTTCCAGTTGGGGGGTTACACCGGGGAGCTGTTTTTT.